A single sample is the source of the 29 T cell receptor beta chains below, sequenced in a study of early T cells in non-severe SARS-CoV-2 infection. MiXCR was run by TCRdb on the 5' RACE reads, yielding one entry per CDR3 protein. The sample carries 52,000 or so distinct CDR3 sequences, around 13% recorded once. Sequencing used whole blood. The source of these receptors is an adult who was a healthcare worker with PCR-confirmed SARS-CoV-2 infection or an uninfected control (not recorded which).

This clonotype was found a few times. V usage is TRBV18 and J usage is TRBJ2-3; unclear D gene. Trimming cost V 2 bases and J 2 bases, with 2 bases left between them. The CDR3 extends over 12 amino acids. Germline V gives CDR1 KGHSH, CDR2 LQKENI. This chain's CDR3 is CASSPDTDTQYF. CDR3 bases: TGTGCCAGCTCACCAGACACAGATACGCAGTATTTT.

This clonotype was counted many times. The chain employs TRBV7-9 and TRBJ1-3, with 8 positions matching TRBD1. Germline lookup yields CDR1 SEHNR and CDR2 FQNEAQ (reference sequence). The CDR3 contains 15 residues. The J segment lost 5 bases and the V segment lost 4 bases, leaving 7 bases of the junction unmatched. The CDR3: CASSSGTGDRNTIYF. The CDR3 nucleotides are TGTGCCAGCAGCTCCGGGACAGGAGATAGAAACACCATATATTTT.

This clonotype was counted a few times. This chain's CDR3 is CASSSTHQETQYF. The CDR3, as DNA: TGCGCCAGCAGCTCGACCCACCAAGAGACCCAGTACTTC. The rearrangement uses TRBV5-1 and TRBJ2-5; no clear D. This CDR3 region has 13 residues. The germline CDR1 and CDR2 sequences are SGHRS and YFSETQ. Trimming shortened V by 3 bases and J by 0 bases, and 6 bases separated the two germline ends.

This chain links TRBV11-2 with TRBJ2-2, with D possibly called TRBD1 or TRBD2 (5 bases each). Per germline, CDR1 SGHAT and CDR2 FQNNGV. Trimming took off 4 bases at V and 0 bases at J, with 18 bases between the two ends. The CDR3 has 18 residues. The chain's CDR3 is CASSSLGELYANTGELFF. CDR3 nucleotides: TGTGCCAGCAGCTCGCTGGGGGAGCTATACGCGAACACCGGGGAGCTGTTTTTT.

This clonotype was observed many times. The chain couples TRBV11-3 to TRBJ1-3; D unclear. The germline V and J ends were trimmed by 3 bases and 0 bases, with 9 bases remaining between them. The CDR3 extends over 15 amino acids. The V gene's germline CDR1 is SGHNT and CDR2 YENEEA. Here the CDR3 DNA reads TGTGCCAGCAGCTTGGGGTCCGACTCTGGAAACACCATATATTTT. It specifies CASSLGSDSGNTIYF.

This clonotype was observed many times. The chain is built from TRBV13 and TRBJ2-2, with D possibly TRBD2 on 6 matching bases. V gave up 4 bases and J gave up 3 bases, with 12 bases separating them. The germline CDR1 and CDR2 sequences are PRHDT and FYEKMQ (reference sequence). This CDR3 has 15 residues. The CDR3: CASSSSGEYTGELFF. The CDR3 DNA follows: TGTGCCAGCAGCTCCTCGGGGGAGTACACCGGGGAGCTGTTTTTT.

The chain couples TRBV5-1 to TRBJ1-2; D is uncertain. Trimming removed 4 bases at V and 4 bases at J, with 17 bases between. The CDR3 has 15 residues. Germline V gene data show CDR1 as SGHRS and CDR2 as YFSETQ. The CDR3 region is CASSRGSDSIYGYTF. The DNA for the CDR3 is TGCGCCAGCAGCCGAGGGTCAGATAGCATCTATGGCTACACCTTC. The full variable domain, its missing parts supplied by reference TRBV5-1 and TRBJ1-2, is KAGVTQTPRYLIKTRGQQVTLSCSPISGHRSVSWYQQTPGQGLQFLFEYFSETQRNKGNFPGRFSGRQFSNSRSEMNVSTLELGDSALYLCASSRGSDSIYGYTFGSGTRLTVV.

This clonotype was counted between two and nine times. The chain combines TRBV28 with TRBJ1-4; D is possibly TRBD1 (6 bases). Germline V gene sequence: CDR1 MDHEN, CDR2 SYDVKM. The CDR3 spans 14 residues. V was pared by 3 bases and J by 5 bases, with 10 bases between. CDR3 in amino acids: CASSLGGPNEKLFF. DNA for the CDR3: TGTGCCAGCAGTTTGGGGGGCCCAAATGAAAAACTGTTTTTT.

This clonotype was seen ten or more times. V is TRBV11-2 and J is TRBJ2-5, with D perhaps matching TRBD2 (6 bases). Trimming left V 1 base short and J 2 bases short, with 20 bases between. The CDR3 loop spans 18 amino acids. Looked up from germline, CDR1 is SGHAT and CDR2 is FQNNGV. CDR3: CASSLVAGLFGLQETQYF. The CDR3 DNA sequence: TGTGCCAGCAGCTTAGTGGCAGGGTTGTTCGGACTACAAGAGACCCAGTACTTC.

This chain uses TRBV20-1 with TRBJ2-1, with 7 bases identical to TRBD2. The CDR3 sequence is 13 residues long. Germline trimming cut 1 base from V and 8 bases from J; bases unmatched to any gene: 5. From germline, CDR1 is DFQATT and CDR2 SNEGSKA (reference sequence). The CDR3 here is CSARVVSGHEQFF. The CDR3 nucleotides are TGCAGTGCTAGAGTGGTTAGCGGGCATGAGCAGTTCTTC.

The chain links TRBV5-1 to TRBJ2-3; TRBD2 might be the D (6 bases). The CDR3 spans 15 residues. Looked up from germline, CDR1 is SGHRS and CDR2 is YFSETQ. V lost 3 bases to trimming and J lost 2 bases, with 13 bases between them. The CDR3 region has the DNA TGCGCCAGCAGCTCATCCGGGACTTTCACAGATACGCAGTATTTT. Its translation is CASSSSGTFTDTQYF.

This clonotype was found many times. The chain has TRBV5-1 and TRBJ1-4, with D hard to call. There are 13 residues in the CDR3. CDR1 and CDR2 from the germline V gene are SGHRS and YFSETQ. V was cut by 0 bases and J by 5 bases, with 5 bases left in between. The CDR3 DNA reads as TGCGCCAGCAGCTTGGGCGGGAATGAAAAACTGTTTTTT. Protein sequence: CASSLGGNEKLFF.

At least ten counts were recorded for this clonotype. The rearrangement uses TRBV3-1 and TRBJ2-2, with D possibly being TRBD1 or TRBD2 (5 bases each). Trimming removed 4 bases at V and 6 bases at J, with 12 bases between. Per the germline V gene, CDR1 is LGHDT and CDR2 is YNNKEL (reference sequence). This CDR3 has 14 residues. The CDR3 loop reads CASSPHEGSGELFF. The CDR3 DNA follows: TGTGCCAGCAGCCCCCACGAGGGGTCCGGGGAGCTGTTTTTT.

As for this clonotype: At one boundary the junction diverges from the germline segment, which might be a read error. The rearrangement uses TRBV7-9 and TRBJ2-1; 9 bases fit TRBD2. Germline V gene lookup returns CDR1 SEHNR and CDR2 FQNEAQ (reference sequence). This CDR3 spans 15 amino acids. The CDR3 coding sequence is TGTGCCAGCAGCCTAGCGGGAAGCTCCTACAATGAGCAGTTCTTC. This gives the protein CASSLAGSSYNEQFF.

The CDR3 DNA reads TGTGCCAGCAGCTCGACTATAGCGGTGGATACGCAGTATTTT. It yields the protein CASSSTIAVDTQYF. The rearrangement uses TRBV7-2 and TRBJ2-3, with D maybe TRBD2 (6 bases). This CDR3 spans 14 amino acids. Germline CDR1 SGHTA, CDR2 FQGNSA. Trimming cost V 4 bases and J 6 bases, with 14 bases left between them.

The V call is TRBV27, the J call TRBJ2-1; D gene uncertain. The CDR3 consists of 12 residues. CDR1 MNHEY and CDR2 SMNVEV come from the germline V gene (reference sequence). Trimming shortened V by 5 bases and J by 3 bases, and 5 bases separated the two germline ends. The CDR3 nucleotides read TGTGCCAGCAGTCCGGACTACAATGAGCAGTTCTTC. Translating gives CASSPDYNEQFF.

This clonotype was observed many times. The chain couples TRBV6-5 to TRBJ1-1; D remains ambiguous. CDR3 length: 13 residues. CDR1 MNHEY and CDR2 SVGAGI come from the germline V gene. V gave up 2 bases and J gave up 5 bases, with 9 bases separating them. The chain's CDR3 is CASSYGGRTEAFF. In DNA form, the CDR3 reads TGTGCCAGCAGTTACGGTGGGAGGACTGAAGCTTTCTTT.

This clonotype was counted only a few times. The chain employs TRBV6-6 and TRBJ1-4; D is perhaps TRBD1 (5 bases). CDR1 and CDR2 from the germline V gene are MNHNY and SVGAGI (reference sequence). The CDR3 loop spans 15 amino acids. The V gene lost 4 bases and the J gene lost 3 bases, with 12 bases spanning the gap. CDR3 amino acids: CASSSLGVPNEKLFF. CDR3 coding DNA: TGTGCCAGCAGTTCCCTAGGGGTTCCTAATGAAAAACTGTTTTTT.

As for this clonotype: An end of the junction differs from the germline gene, which may be a read error. This chain joins TRBV7-2 and TRBJ1-1, with D perhaps matching TRBD1 (5 bases). The CDR3 runs 14 residues. Germline V CDR1 and CDR2: SGHTA, FQGNSA. CDR3: CASSLVGENTEVFF. The CDR3 DNA is TGTGCCAGCAGCTTAGTGGGGGAGAACACTGAAGTTTTCTTT.

This clonotype has only one observation. The chain has TRBV7-9 and TRBJ2-3; 9 nucleotides agree with TRBD2. V shed 1 base and J 3 bases; nucleotides not matched to a gene: 5. The CDR3 loop spans 16 amino acids. Per germline, CDR1 SEHNR and CDR2 FQNEAQ (reference sequence). The CDR3 coding sequence is TGTGCCAGCAGCTTAGGACTAGCGGTGGAAACAGATACGCAGTATTTT. This gives the protein CASSLGLAVETDTQYF.

In this sample, this clonotype turned up a few times. This chain joins TRBV7-6 and TRBJ2-3, with no clear D. V was cut by 3 bases and J by 2 bases, with 3 bases left in between. CDR3 length equals 12 residues. CDR1 SGHVS and CDR2 FNYEAQ come from the germline V gene. CDR3 residues: CASSFLTDTQYF. DNA for the CDR3: TGTGCCAGCAGCTTCCTCACAGATACGCAGTATTTT.

CDR3 sequence: CASSPETGGLNEKLFF. The CDR3 bases are TGTGCCAGCTCTCCTGAGACAGGGGGCCTGAATGAAAAACTGTTTTTT. The chain is built from TRBV18 and TRBJ1-4, with 10 bases lining up with TRBD1. This CDR3 contains 16 residues. Germline lookup yields CDR1 KGHSH and CDR2 LQKENI. J was trimmed by 5 bases and V by 6 bases; bases with no gene match: 9.

This clonotype is labeled medium-sized. The J gene is TRBJ2-7, the V gene TRBV29-1; no definite D call. The CDR3 spans 11 residues. The V gene's germline CDR1 is SQVTM and CDR2 ANQGSEA. V dropped 4 bases and J dropped 1 base, with 5 bases sitting between them. The CDR3 loop is CSVVLSYEQYF. In nucleotides, the CDR3 is TGCAGCGTTGTGCTTTCCTACGAGCAGTACTTC.

This clonotype was recorded at least ten times. The CDR3 spells CASRLYGTPIRVNTEAFF. CDR3 nucleotides: TGTGCAAGTCGCTTATACGGAACTCCCATAAGAGTGAACACTGAAGCTTTCTTT. The chain combines TRBV12-2 with TRBJ1-1. TRBV12-2 is a listed pseudogene. The length of the CDR3 is 18 residues.

The chain combines TRBV12-3 or TRBV12-4 with TRBJ1-2; TRBD1 agrees at 7 bases. This CDR3 has 14 residues. The V segment lost 7 bases and the J segment 6 bases; nucleotides outside the gene matches: 11. Here the CDR3 reads CASTLRTGLDGYTF. CDR3 bases: TGTGCCAGCACTCTACGGACAGGATTAGATGGCTACACCTTC.

This clonotype was recorded at least ten times. This rearrangement joins TRBV3-1 to TRBJ2-2; D remains unclear. This CDR3 contains 10 residues. Germline values: CDR1 LGHDT, CDR2 YNNKEL (reference sequence). Trimming took 8 bases from V and 6 from J, leaving 4 bases between them. CDR3 nucleotides: TGTGCCAGCGGTCCCGGGGAGCTGTTTTTT. It encodes CASGPGELFF.

This clonotype occurred many times. The gene calls are TRBV5-8 and TRBJ1-3; 7 nucleotides line up with TRBD1. J lost 0 bases, V lost 1 base, and 7 bases had no gene match. The CDR3 extends over 17 amino acids. Germline V gene sequence: CDR1 SGHTS, CDR2 YDEGEE. CDR3 sequence (DNA): TGTGCCAGCAGCTTGCCCGAGGGGGCTCGCTCTGGAAACACCATATATTTT. This sequence encodes CASSLPEGARSGNTIYF.

In this sample, this clonotype turned up many times. The chain joins TRBV5-6 to TRBJ2-5; D unclear. CDR1 is SGHDT, CDR2 YYEEEE, per germline. The CDR3 covers 17 residues. The V gene lost 4 bases and the J gene lost 3 bases, with 22 bases spanning the gap. Here the CDR3 DNA reads TGTGCCAGCAGCCCATTAACGGCCGGAGTTCGAGAAGAGACCCAGTACTTC. Its protein product is CASSPLTAGVREETQYF.

This clonotype has only a few counts. The CDR3 nucleotides are TGTGCCAGCAGCTTAGAGGGCAGCTCCAATCAGCCCCAGCATTTT. It encodes CASSLEGSSNQPQHF. The rearrangement links TRBV11-2 to TRBJ1-5; D uncertain. The CDR3 is 15 residues long. The V end was cut by 0 bases, the J end by 3 bases, with 9 bases between. Germline CDR1 reads SGHAT; CDR2 reads FQNNGV.